Following are 28 T cell receptor beta chains from one sample sequenced in a study of CXCR3-negative and CXCR3-positive naive CD8 T cells. In preparing the TRB cDNA libraries, 5' RACE with UMI labels was used. TCRdb re-called the 5' RACE reads; one entry per CDR3 protein, DNA not given. This sample contains about 58,000 distinct CDR3 sequences. Sequenced sample: naive CXCR3- CD8+ T cells from blood. The subset denotes: CD45RO-CCR7+CD27+CD95- naive CD8+ T cells lacking CXCR3 (TNR3-). These receptors all come from a human donor in good health. Some clones in this sample may be carry-over from other donors' samples.

The chain recombines TRBV7-9 with TRBJ2-5; TCRdb returns TRBD2, unconfirmable since there is no DNA. Germline V gene sequence: CDR1 SEHNR, CDR2 FQNEAQ (reference sequence). This CDR3 spans 15 amino acids. The CDR3 is CASSRTSGGSETQYF.

Here the CDR3 reads CSAKGLAGDYNEQFF. This chain joins TRBV20-1 and TRBJ2-1; TCRdb names TRBD2, which stays unverified in the absence of DNA. The germline CDR1 and CDR2 sequences are DFQATT and SNEGSKA (reference sequence). This CDR3 has 15 residues.

This chain connects TRBV5-1 to TRBJ2-1. CDR1 and CDR2 (germline): SGHRS, YFSETQ. CDR3 length equals 11 residues. CDR3 amino acids: CASSLMDEQFF.

The V gene is TRBV6-2 or TRBV6-3, the J gene TRBJ1-1; with no DNA, the TCRdb D assignment of TRBD1 cannot be verified. CDR1 MNHEY and CDR2 SVGEGT come from the germline V gene. This CDR3 is 15 amino acids long. CDR3 loop: CASSSYRDGDTEAFF.

This rearrangement joins TRBV21-1 to TRBJ2-5; without DNA, the TCRdb call of TRBD1 cannot be checked. TRBV21-1 is recorded as a pseudogene. The CDR3 has 19 residues. CDR3 amino acids: CASSKALAGGDRLQETQYF.

The CDR3 loop reads CASSLIRDEENIQYF. The chain is built from TRBV28 and TRBJ2-4; the D gene TCRdb calls, TRBD1, cannot be checked with no DNA. Germline V gives CDR1 MDHEN, CDR2 SYDVKM. CDR3 length: 15 amino acids.

The chain couples TRBV9 to TRBJ2-7; no DNA is available, so the TRBD1 call from TCRdb remains unchecked. The CDR3 is 15 residues long. Germline V gives CDR1 SGDLS, CDR2 YYNGEE. The CDR3 spells CASSVDRVGSYEQYF.

This chain joins TRBV7-2 and TRBJ2-3; TCRdb picks TRBD2, but there is no DNA to check that call. Germline CDR1 reads SGHTA; CDR2 reads FQGNSA. The CDR3 has 16 amino acids. The CDR3 is CASSWVAGGGTDTQYF.

The gene calls are TRBV12-3 or TRBV12-4 and TRBJ2-7. The CDR3 spans 12 residues. The CDR3 reads CAGSSMSYEQYF.

This chain connects TRBV4-3 to TRBJ2-7; checking the TCRdb D call of TRBD1 is not possible without DNA. This CDR3 contains 15 residues. Germline lookup yields CDR1 LGHNA and CDR2 YSLEER. The CDR3 spells CASSHTGQGFYEQYF.

This chain connects TRBV5-1 to TRBJ2-7; without DNA, the TCRdb call of TRBD2 cannot be checked. From germline, CDR1 is SGHRS and CDR2 YFSETQ. The CDR3 is 14 amino acids. The CDR3 here is CASSPGLAGYEQYF. The complete variable domain, with remaining parts taken from reference TRBV5-1 and TRBJ2-7, reads KAGVTQTPRYLIKTRGQQVTLSCSPISGHRSVSWYQQTPGQGLQFLFEYFSETQRNKGNFPGRFSGRQFSNSRSEMNVSTLELGDSALYLCASSPGLAGYEQYFGPGTRLTVT.

The chain couples TRBV20-1 to TRBJ1-6; the D call from TCRdb, TRBD1, cannot be confirmed without DNA. This CDR3 has 11 residues. The germline V gene has CDR1 DFQATT and CDR2 SNEGSKA (reference sequence). The CDR3 loop is CSAPSVLRAHF.

The chain combines TRBV7-8 with TRBJ1-2; TCRdb picks TRBD1, but there is no DNA to check that call. The V gene's germline CDR1 is SGHVS and CDR2 FQNEAQ. The CDR3 has 14 amino acids. This CDR3 reads CASSSGQESYGYTF.

This chain uses TRBV12-3 or TRBV12-4 with TRBJ2-3; the D gene TCRdb calls, TRBD1, cannot be checked with no DNA. This CDR3 has 15 residues. The CDR3 is CASSSWDTITDTQYF.

The chain combines TRBV7-9 with TRBJ2-7; TCRdb names TRBD1, which stays unverified in the absence of DNA. From germline, CDR1 is SEHNR and CDR2 FQNEAQ (reference sequence). The CDR3 totals 15 residues. This CDR3 reads CASSTPGKETYEQYF.

The chain uses TRBV29-1 and TRBJ1-2. The CDR3 consists of 13 residues. Per the germline V gene, CDR1 is SQVTM and CDR2 is ANQGSEA. CDR3 in amino acids: CSVERFGDNGYTF.

This rearrangement joins TRBV20-1 to TRBJ2-7; TCRdb's D call, TRBD2, is unchecked because there is no DNA. The CDR3 is made up of 13 amino acids. Per germline, CDR1 DFQATT and CDR2 SNEGSKA (reference sequence). The CDR3: CSAREGTTYEQYF.

The genes are TRBV7-7 and TRBJ2-1; TCRdb selects TRBD1, and the lack of DNA leaves this call unchecked. CDR3 size: 15 residues. CDR1 is SSHAT and CDR2 is FNYEAQ in the germline V gene (reference sequence). The CDR3 loop is CASSLEVGIYNEQFF.

This chain joins TRBV4-1 and TRBJ1-1; TCRdb returns TRBD1, unconfirmable since there is no DNA. The CDR3 spans 15 residues. Looked up from germline, CDR1 is MGHRA and CDR2 is YSYEKL. CDR3 region: CASSQVRDMNTEAFF.

This chain uses TRBV7-6 with TRBJ2-1; the TRBD2 assignment by TCRdb is unverifiable without DNA. This CDR3 has 15 amino acids. Germline V CDR1 and CDR2: SGHVS, FNYEAQ. The CDR3 loop reads CASSLLEGHYNEQFF.

The genes are TRBV28 and TRBJ2-3; TCRdb reports TRBD2, a call that lacks DNA to check it against. The germline CDR1 and CDR2 sequences are MDHEN and SYDVKM. The CDR3 sequence is 13 residues long. The CDR3 sequence: CASSSGVTDTQYF.

This sequence joins TRBV29-1 and TRBJ2-1. The length of the CDR3 is 12 residues. Germline CDR1 and CDR2: SQVTM and ANQGSEA. This CDR3 reads CSVPLGYNEQFF.

The rearrangement joins TRBV5-6 to TRBJ2-3. The V gene's germline CDR1 is SGHDT and CDR2 YYEEEE. This CDR3 contains 15 residues. The CDR3 sequence is CASSLLGSGTDTQYF.

The CDR3 sequence is CAWRDSSVGELFF. V usage is TRBV30 and J usage is TRBJ2-2; absent DNA, TCRdb's TRBD1 call cannot be checked. The CDR3 totals 13 residues. The germline gives CDR1 GTSNPN, CDR2 SVGIG (reference sequence).

This sequence joins TRBV4-3 and TRBJ2-2; the TCRdb D gene call, TRBD1, has no DNA to confirm it. Germline lookup yields CDR1 LGHNA and CDR2 YSLEER. This CDR3 contains 20 residues. The chain's CDR3 is CASSPLMPVPGEAGAGELFF.

J is TRBJ2-6 and V is TRBV29-1; TCRdb designates TRBD1, a call that cannot be tested without DNA. The CDR3 totals 19 residues. The germline V gene has CDR1 SQVTM and CDR2 ANQGSEA. The CDR3 region is CSVVAVGAQPSSGANVLTF.

This chain uses TRBV20-1 with TRBJ2-7. The CDR3 length is 13 residues. The germline gives CDR1 DFQATT, CDR2 SNEGSKA (reference sequence). The CDR3 spells CSASLSSSYEQYF.

The genes are TRBV28 and TRBJ2-5; absent DNA, TCRdb's TRBD2 call cannot be checked. CDR1 MDHEN and CDR2 SYDVKM come from the germline V gene. The CDR3 extends over 16 amino acids. CDR3 in amino acids: CASSTWGTSGQETQYF. Supplemented by reference TRBV28 and TRBJ2-5, the full variable domain reads DVKVTQSSRYLVKRTGEKVFLECVQDMDHENMFWYRQDPGLGLRLIYFSYDVKMKEKGDIPEGYSVSREKKERFSLILESASTNQTSMYLCASSTWGTSGQETQYFGPGTRLLVL.